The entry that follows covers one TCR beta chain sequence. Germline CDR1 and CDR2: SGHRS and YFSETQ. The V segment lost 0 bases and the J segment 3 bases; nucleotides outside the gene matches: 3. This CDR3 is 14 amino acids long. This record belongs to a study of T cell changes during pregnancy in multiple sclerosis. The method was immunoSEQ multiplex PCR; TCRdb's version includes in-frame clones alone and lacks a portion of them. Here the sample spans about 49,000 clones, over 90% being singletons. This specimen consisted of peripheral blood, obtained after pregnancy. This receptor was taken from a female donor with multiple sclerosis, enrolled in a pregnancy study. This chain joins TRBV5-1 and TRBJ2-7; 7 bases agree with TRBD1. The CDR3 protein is CASSLETGNYEQYF. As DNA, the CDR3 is TGCGCCAGCAGCTTGGAGACAGGGAACTACGAGCAGTACTTC.